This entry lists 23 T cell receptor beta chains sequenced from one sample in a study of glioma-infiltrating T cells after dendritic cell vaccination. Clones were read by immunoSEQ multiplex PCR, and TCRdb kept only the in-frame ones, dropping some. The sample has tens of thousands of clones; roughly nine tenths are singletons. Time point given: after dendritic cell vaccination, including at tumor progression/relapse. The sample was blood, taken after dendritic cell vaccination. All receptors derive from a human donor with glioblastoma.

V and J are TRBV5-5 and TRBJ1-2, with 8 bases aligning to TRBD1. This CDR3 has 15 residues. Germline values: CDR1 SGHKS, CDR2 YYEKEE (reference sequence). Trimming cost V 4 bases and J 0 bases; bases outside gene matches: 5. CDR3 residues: CASSPRQGTNYGYTF. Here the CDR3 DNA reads TGTGCCAGCAGCCCACGACAGGGGACTAACTATGGCTACACCTTC.

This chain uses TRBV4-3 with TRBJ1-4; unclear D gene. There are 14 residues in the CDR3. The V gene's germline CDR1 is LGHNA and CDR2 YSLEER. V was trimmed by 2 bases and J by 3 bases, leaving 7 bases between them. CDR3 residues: CASSQTRPNEKLFF. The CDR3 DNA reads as TGCGCCAGCAGCCAAACGAGGCCTAATGAAAAACTGTTTTTT.

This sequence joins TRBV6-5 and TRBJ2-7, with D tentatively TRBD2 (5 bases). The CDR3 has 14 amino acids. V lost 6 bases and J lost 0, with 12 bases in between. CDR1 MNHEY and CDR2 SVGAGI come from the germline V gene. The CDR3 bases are TGTGCCAGCAGGGACGGGGAAAGCTCCTACGAGCAGTACTTC. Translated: CASRDGESSYEQYF.

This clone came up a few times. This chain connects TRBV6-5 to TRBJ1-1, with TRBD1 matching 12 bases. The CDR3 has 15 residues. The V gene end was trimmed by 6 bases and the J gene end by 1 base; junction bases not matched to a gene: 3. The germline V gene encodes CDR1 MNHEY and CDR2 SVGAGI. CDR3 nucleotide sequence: TGTGCCAGCAGGGGACAGGGGGCCAAGAACACTGAAGCTTTCTTT. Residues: CASRGQGAKNTEAFF.

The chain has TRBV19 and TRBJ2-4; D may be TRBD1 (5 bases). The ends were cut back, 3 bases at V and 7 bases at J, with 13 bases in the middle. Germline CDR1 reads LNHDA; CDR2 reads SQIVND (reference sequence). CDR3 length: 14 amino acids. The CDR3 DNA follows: TGTGCCAGTAGTATCGTGGGGCCCGGGAACATTCAGTACTTC. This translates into CASSIVGPGNIQYF.

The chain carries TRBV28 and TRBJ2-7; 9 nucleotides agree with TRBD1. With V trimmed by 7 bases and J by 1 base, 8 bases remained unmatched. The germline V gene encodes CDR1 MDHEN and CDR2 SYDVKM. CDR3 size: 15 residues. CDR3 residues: CASNPGTGWSYEQYF. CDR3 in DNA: TGTGCCAGCAACCCCGGGACAGGGTGGTCCTACGAGCAGTACTTC.

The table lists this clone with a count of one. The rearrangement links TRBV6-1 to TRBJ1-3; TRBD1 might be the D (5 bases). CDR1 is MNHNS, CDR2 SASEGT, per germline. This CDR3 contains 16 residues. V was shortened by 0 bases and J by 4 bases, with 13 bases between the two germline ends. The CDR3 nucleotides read TGTGCCAGCAGTGAAGCGCCGGGAGGGGTGGGAAACACCATATATTTT. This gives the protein CASSEAPGGVGNTIYF.

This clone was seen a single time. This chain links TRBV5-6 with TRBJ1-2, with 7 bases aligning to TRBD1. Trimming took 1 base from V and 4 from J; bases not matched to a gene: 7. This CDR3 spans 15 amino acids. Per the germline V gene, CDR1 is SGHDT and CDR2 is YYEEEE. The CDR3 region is CASSLKPTGSYGYTF. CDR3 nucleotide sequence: TGTGCCAGCAGCTTGAAACCGACAGGGAGCTATGGCTACACCTTC.

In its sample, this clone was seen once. As DNA, the CDR3 is TGTGCCAGCAGTGAGGACTCAAGCGGGTACAATGAGCAGTTCTTC. Its protein is CASSEDSSGYNEQFF. The chain has TRBV6-1 and TRBJ2-1; tentatively, D is TRBD2 (6 bases). Germline V CDR1 and CDR2: MNHNS, SASEGT. Trimming removed 3 bases from V and 4 bases from J, with 13 bases in between. The CDR3 contains 15 residues.

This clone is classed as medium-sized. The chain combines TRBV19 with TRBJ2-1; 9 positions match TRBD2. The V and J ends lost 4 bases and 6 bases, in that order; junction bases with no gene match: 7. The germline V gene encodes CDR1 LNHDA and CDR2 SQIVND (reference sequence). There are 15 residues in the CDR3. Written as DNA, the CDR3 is TGTGCCAGTAGTAGATATAGCGGGAGTGCCAATGAGCAGTTCTTC. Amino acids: CASSRYSGSANEQFF.

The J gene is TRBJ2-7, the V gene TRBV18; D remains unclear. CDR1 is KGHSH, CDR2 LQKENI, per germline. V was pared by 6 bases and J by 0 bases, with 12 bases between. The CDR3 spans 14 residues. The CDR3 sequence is CASSPRHGSYEQYF. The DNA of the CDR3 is TGTGCCAGCTCTCCCCGACACGGCTCCTACGAGCAGTACTTC.

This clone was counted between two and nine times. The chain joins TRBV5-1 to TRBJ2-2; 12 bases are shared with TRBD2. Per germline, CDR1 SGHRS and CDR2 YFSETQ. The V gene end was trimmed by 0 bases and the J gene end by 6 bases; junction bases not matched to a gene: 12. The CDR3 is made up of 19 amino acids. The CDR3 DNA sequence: TGCGCCAGCAGCTTGGGGACCGCGACTAGCGGGGGCTTCCCCGGGGAGCTGTTTTTT. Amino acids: CASSLGTATSGGFPGELFF.

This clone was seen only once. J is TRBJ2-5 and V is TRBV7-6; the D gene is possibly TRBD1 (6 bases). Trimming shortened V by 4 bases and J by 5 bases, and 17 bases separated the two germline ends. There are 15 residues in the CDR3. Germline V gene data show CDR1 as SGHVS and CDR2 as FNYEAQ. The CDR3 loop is CASSSSLGARETQYF. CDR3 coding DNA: TGTGCCAGCAGCTCCTCCCTGGGGGCGCGTGAGACCCAGTACTTC.

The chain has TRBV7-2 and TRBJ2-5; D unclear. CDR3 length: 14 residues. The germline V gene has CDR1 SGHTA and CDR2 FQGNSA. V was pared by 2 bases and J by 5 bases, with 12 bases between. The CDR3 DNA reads TGTGCCAGCAGCTTAAACCCAAAAGCGGAGACCCAGTACTTC. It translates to CASSLNPKAETQYF. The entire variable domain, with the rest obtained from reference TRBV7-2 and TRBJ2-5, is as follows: GAGVSQSPSNKVTEKGKDVELRCDPISGHTALYWYRQSLGQGLEFLIYFQGNSAPDKSGLPSDRFSAERTGGSVSTLTIQRTQQEDSAVYLCASSLNPKAETQYFGPGTRLLVL.

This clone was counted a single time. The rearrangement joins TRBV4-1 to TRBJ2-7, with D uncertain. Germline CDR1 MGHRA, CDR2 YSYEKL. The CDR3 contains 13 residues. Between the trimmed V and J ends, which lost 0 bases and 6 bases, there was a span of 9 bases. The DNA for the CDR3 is TGCGCCAGCAGCCAAGATCGTGACTCCGAGCAGTACTTC. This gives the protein CASSQDRDSEQYF.

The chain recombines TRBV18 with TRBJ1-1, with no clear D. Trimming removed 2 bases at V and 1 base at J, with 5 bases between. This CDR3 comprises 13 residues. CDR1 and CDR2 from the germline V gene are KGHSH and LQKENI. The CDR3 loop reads CASSPSQNTEAFF. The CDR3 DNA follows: TGTGCCAGCTCACCAAGCCAGAACACTGAAGCTTTCTTT.

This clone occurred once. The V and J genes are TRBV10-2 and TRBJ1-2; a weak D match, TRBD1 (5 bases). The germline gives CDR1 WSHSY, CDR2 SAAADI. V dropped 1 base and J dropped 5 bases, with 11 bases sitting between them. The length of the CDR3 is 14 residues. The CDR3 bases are TGCGCCAGCAGTGAGTTGGGGGGGGGATATGGCTACACCTTC. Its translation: CASSELGGGYGYTF.

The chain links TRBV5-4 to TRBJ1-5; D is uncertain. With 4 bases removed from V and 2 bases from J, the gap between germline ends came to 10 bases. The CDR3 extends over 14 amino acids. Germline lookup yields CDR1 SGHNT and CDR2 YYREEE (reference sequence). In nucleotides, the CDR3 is TGTGCCAGCAGCCCCGGCGGCGGCAATCAGCCCCAGCATTTT. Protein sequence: CASSPGGGNQPQHF. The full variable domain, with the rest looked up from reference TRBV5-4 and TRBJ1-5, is ETGVTQSPTHLIKTRGQQVTLRCSSQSGHNTVSWYQQALGQGPQFIFQYYREEENGRGNFPPRFSGLQFPNYSSELNVNALELDDSALYLCASSPGGGNQPQHFGDGTRLSIL.

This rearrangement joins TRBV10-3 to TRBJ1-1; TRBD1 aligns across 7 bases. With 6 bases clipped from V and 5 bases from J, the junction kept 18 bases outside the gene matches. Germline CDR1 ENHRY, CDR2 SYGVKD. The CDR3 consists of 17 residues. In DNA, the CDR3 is TGTGCCATCAGCGACCTCCGTGGACAGGTACTGGAGACTGAAGCTTTCTTT. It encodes CAISDLRGQVLETEAFF.

The CDR3 sequence: CASSLDWVGPGTEAFF. The DNA of the CDR3 is TGTGCCAGCAGCTTAGATTGGGTTGGGCCAGGGACTGAAGCTTTCTTT. V is TRBV11-3 and J is TRBJ1-1; weak D call: TRBD1 (5 bases). The CDR3 runs 16 residues. Germline lookup yields CDR1 SGHNT and CDR2 YENEEA. Trimming pared 0 bases from V and 5 bases from J, leaving 16 bases between.

The CDR3 DNA follows: TGTGCCAGAAGCTTGGTTCTAGCGGGGACAGATACGCAGTATTTT. It encodes CARSLVLAGTDTQYF. The chain employs TRBV5-3 and TRBJ2-3; 9 bases align to TRBD2. TRBV5-3 is placed among ORFs of uncertain function. The V gene end was trimmed by 0 bases and the J gene end by 3 bases; junction bases not matched to a gene: 2. The CDR3 spans 15 residues.

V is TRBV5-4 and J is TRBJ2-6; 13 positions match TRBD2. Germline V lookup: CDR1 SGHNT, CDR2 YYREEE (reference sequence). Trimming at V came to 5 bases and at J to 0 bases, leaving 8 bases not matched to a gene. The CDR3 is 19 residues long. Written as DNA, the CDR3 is TGTGCCAGCAGTCCCGGGACTAGCGGGGCCACCTCTGGGGCCAACGTCCTGACTTTC. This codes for CASSPGTSGATSGANVLTF.

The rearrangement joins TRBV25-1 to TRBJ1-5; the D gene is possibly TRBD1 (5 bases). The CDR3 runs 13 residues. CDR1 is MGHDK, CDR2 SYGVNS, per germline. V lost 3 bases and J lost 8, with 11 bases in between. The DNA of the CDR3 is TGTGCCAGCAGTGATCGCGGGGGGGAGCCCCAGCATTTT. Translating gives CASSDRGGEPQHF.